This note documents a single T cell receptor beta chain sequence. Its matching antigen is unknown. Libraries for TCR beta were made by quantitative 5'-RACE with molecular barcodes. MiXCR, applied by TCRdb to the 5' RACE reads, yields one record per CDR3 protein. The sample carries 700,000 or so distinct CDR3 sequences, 15% to 20% recorded once. This sample is drawn from a study of CD8 T cells in ankylosing spondylitis. Broader study findings: One TCR beta motif, made up of fewer than 10 highly homologous variants, appeared characteristic of ankylosing spondylitis blood. In ankylosing spondylitis patients, matched synovial fluid reportedly showed significant enrichment of disease-linked clones. Several of the motif variants were reported before in synovial fluid and blood from reactive arthritis.

The CDR3 runs 16 residues. Germline V gene data show CDR1 as SQVTM and CDR2 as ANQGSEA. V trimming: 2 bases; J trimming: 7 bases; junction bases outside the gene matches: 10. Sample: blood, either unsorted or a sorted T cell fraction (not recorded which). The chain couples TRBV29-1 to TRBJ2-7; 14 bases align to TRBD2. The origin of this receptor is a male donor with ankylosing spondylitis. CDR3: CSVEPLATSGRGEQYF. CDR3 in DNA: TGCAGCGTTGAACCCCTAGCGACTAGCGGGAGGGGGGAGCAGTACTTC.